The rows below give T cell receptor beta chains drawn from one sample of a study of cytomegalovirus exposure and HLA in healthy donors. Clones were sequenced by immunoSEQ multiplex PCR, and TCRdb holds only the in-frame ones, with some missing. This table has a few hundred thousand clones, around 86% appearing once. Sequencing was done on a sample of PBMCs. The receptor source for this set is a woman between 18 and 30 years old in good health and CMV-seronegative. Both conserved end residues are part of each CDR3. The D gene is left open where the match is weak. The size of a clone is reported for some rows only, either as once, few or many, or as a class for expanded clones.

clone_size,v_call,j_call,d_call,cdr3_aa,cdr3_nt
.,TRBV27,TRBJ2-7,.,CASSFRGRPNEQYF,TGTGCCAGCAGTTTTCGAGGGAGGCCCAACGAGCAGTACTTC
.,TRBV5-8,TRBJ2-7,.,CASSLGGLEQYF,TGTGCCAGCAGCTTGGGAGGACTCGAGCAGTACTTC
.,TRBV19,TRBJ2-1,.,CASSWSSADNEQFF,TGTGCCAGTAGTTGGTCTAGCGCCGACAATGAGCAGTTCTTC
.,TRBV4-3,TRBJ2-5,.,CASSQRVYQETQYF,TGCGCCAGCAGCCAACGAGTGTACCAAGAGACCCAGTACTTC
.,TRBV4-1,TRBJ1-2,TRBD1,CASSQDNTGGNYGYTF,TGCGCCAGCAGCCAAGATAATACAGGGGGAAACTATGGCTACACCTTC
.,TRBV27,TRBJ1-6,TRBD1,CASSLRQGGSYNSPLHF,TGTGCCAGCAGTTTACGACAGGGTGGCTCCTATAATTCACCCCTCCACTTT
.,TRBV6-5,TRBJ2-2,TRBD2,CASSYSGGNTGELFF,TGTGCCAGCAGTTACAGCGGGGGGAACACCGGGGAGCTGTTTTTT
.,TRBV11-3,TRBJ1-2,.,CASSLRGQEGYYGYTF,TGTGCCAGCAGCTTAAGAGGACAAGAAGGGTACTATGGCTACACCTTC
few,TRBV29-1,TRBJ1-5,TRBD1,CSVTGGYNQPQHF,TGCAGCGTGACAGGGGGCTACAATCAGCCCCAGCATTTT
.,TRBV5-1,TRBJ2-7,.,CASSLRGHEQYF,TGCGCCAGCAGCTTGCGCGGCCACGAGCAGTACTTC
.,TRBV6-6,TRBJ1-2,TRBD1,CASSPRTGSNYGYTF,TGTGCCAGCAGTCCCCGGACAGGTTCTAACTATGGCTACACCTTC
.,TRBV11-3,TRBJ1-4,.,CASTNRDTKEKLFF,TGTGCCAGCACTAACCGGGACACCAAAGAAAAACTGTTTTTT
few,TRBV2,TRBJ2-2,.,CASSPDGGNTGELFF,TGTGCCAGCAGCCCCGACGGGGGGAACACCGGGGAGCTGTTTTTT
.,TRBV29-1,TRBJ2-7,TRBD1,CSVIFRDSSYEQYF,TGCAGCGTAATCTTCCGGGACAGTTCCTACGAGCAGTACTTC
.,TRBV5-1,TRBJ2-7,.,CASSLAAGVVGYEQYF,TGCGCCAGCAGCTTGGCGGCAGGGGTAGTAGGCTACGAGCAGTACTTC
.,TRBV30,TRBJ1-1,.,CAWSPTLNTEAFF,TGTGCCTGGAGTCCTACCTTGAACACTGAAGCTTTCTTT
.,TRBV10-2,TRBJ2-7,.,CASSVTGSYEQYF,TGCGCCAGCAGTGTCACAGGGTCCTACGAGCAGTACTTC
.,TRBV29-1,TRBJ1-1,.,CSVEGGDNTEAFF,TGCAGCGTTGAAGGGGGGGATAACACTGAAGCTTTCTTT
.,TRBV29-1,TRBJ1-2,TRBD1,CSVDLTGDGYTF,TGCAGCGTTGACCTAACAGGGGACGGCTACACCTTC
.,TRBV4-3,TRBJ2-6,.,CASSQDKAGNVAGANVLTF,TGCGCCAGCAGCCAAGATAAGGCAGGGAACGTAGCCGGGGCCAACGTCCTGACTTTC
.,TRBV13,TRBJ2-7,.,CASRDAGSSYEQYF,TGTGCCAGCAGGGATGCGGGGTCCTCCTACGAGCAGTACTTC
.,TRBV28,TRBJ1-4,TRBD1,CASSRDRPGEKLFF,TGTGCCAGCAGTAGGGACAGGCCGGGTGAAAAACTGTTTTTT
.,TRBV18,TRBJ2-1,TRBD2,CASSPPSWAGGGYNEQFF,TGTGCCAGCTCACCTCCCTCCTGGGCGGGAGGGGGCTACAATGAGCAGTTCTTC
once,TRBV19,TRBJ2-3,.,CASSPQGGDTQYF,TGTGCCAGTAGTCCCCAGGGTGGAGATACGCAGTATTTT
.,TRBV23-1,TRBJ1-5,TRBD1,CASSQEDRGGQPQHF,TGCGCCAGCAGTCAAGAGGACAGGGGAGGCCAGCCCCAGCATTTT
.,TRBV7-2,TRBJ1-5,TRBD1,CASSLEVVTGGEPQHF,TGTGCCAGCAGCTTAGAGGTCGTGACAGGGGGTGAGCCCCAGCATTTT